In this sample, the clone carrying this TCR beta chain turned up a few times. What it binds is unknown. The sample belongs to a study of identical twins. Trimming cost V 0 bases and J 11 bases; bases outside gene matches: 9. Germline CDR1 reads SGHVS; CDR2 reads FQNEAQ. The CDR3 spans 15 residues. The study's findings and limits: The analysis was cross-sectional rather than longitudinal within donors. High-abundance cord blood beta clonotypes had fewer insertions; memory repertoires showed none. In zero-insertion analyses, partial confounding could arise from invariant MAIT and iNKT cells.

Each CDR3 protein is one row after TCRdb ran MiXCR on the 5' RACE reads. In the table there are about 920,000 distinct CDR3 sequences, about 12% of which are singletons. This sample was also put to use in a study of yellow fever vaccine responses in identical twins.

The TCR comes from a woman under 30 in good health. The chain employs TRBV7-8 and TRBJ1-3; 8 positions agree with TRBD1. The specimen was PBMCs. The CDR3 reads CASSLAQGANIAIYF. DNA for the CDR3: TGTGCCAGCAGCTTAGCCCAGGGGGCGAATATAGCCATATATTTT.